The present TCR beta chain was sequenced within a study of blood T cell repertoires in COVID-19 (dated by TCRdb to the early 2020s). Regarding the study in general: Samples covering the acute and convalescent phases of COVID-19 were provided by collaborators in the United States, Italy and Spain. The material from the prospective study consisted of cDNA or gDNA derived from T cells, B-cell-depleted T cells, or PBMCs. The dataset comprised deeply sampled blood TCRbeta repertoires from subjects exposed to, actively infected with, or recovered from COVID-19. The repertoires were released in a freely available public database intended as a resource for research on the immune response to SARS-CoV-2. Samples came from the ongoing ImmuneRACE study (first 160 participants) plus 1,254 subjects from 6 global collaborators. Sample metadata almost always included a de-identified subject ID, COVID-19 status, age in years and sex. Where HLA class I and class II types were available, the types were taken from metadata supplied by the sample provider, not from assay-based typing. The paper as a whole reports these results and caveats: Clinical and demographic metadata were provided uncurated, with the amount varying by source and participant.

TCRbeta CDR3 regions were amplified from genomic DNA using the immunoSEQ Assay, a bias-controlled multiplex PCR. Under the source paper's analysis protocol: Within the assay, amplification of reference gene primers was used to estimate how many nucleated cells each sample contained. To quantify the absolute abundance of each unique TCRbeta CDR3 rearrangement, sequence reads were collapsed and filtered. For each sample, productive Simpson clonality was calculated as the square root of Simpson's diversity index over productive rearrangements. TCRdb's version of the immuneACCESS table is confined to in-frame rearrangements and falls short of the full clone set. An unresolved V gene accounts for under half of the shortfall where checked; the remainder is of unknown origin. V and J calls and clone size follow that table, whereas D and trimming were derived from the DNA. Within this sample are about 260,000 clones, with over 75% of them counted one time only. The top ten constitute 0.7% of the sample.

Collaborating institutions collected whole blood in K2EDTA tubes following their own protocols. For TCRbeta analysis, collaborators shipped samples in one of three forms: frozen whole blood, isolated PBMCs, or DNA extracted from either of those sample types. At the junction V is shortened by 5 bases and J by 0 bases; bases outside the gene matches: 4. For CDR1 and CDR2, the germline V gene lists MDHEN and SYDVKM. From the cysteine through the phenylalanine, the CDR3 covers 15 amino acids. Here the CDR3 DNA is all that survives: 45 bases in frame from base 1. With regard to this clone: Its antigen has not been determined. Base quality data are lacking; no much larger clone is found one base away.

The clonotype comes from a human donor in a cohort sampled during active COVID-19. The rearranged chain carries TRBV28 and TRBJ1-3; 7 middle bases align to TRBD1. Sequenced material: peripheral blood. CDR3 loop: CASSRTGNSGNTIYF. The DNA sequence is TGTGCCAGCAGTAGGACAGGAAACTCTGGAAACACCATATATTTT.